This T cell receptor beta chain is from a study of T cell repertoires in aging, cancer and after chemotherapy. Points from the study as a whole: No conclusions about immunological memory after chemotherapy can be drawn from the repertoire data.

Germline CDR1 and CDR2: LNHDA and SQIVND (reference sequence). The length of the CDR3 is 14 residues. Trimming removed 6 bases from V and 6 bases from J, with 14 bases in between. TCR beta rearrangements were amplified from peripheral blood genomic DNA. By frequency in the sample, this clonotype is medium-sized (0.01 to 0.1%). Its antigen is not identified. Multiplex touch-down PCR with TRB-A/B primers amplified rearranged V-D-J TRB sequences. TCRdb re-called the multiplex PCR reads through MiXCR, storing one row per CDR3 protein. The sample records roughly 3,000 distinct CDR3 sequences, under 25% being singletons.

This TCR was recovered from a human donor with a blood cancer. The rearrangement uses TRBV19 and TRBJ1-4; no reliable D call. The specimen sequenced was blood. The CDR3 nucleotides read TGTGCCAGTAGCCGTACACGAAGAGATGAAAAACTGTTTTTT. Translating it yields CASSRTRRDEKLFF.